The 9 T cell receptor beta chains given below trace back to one sample, sequenced in a study of T cells in Graves' hyperthyroidism and ophthalmopathy. TCR beta CDR3 sequences were amplified from RNA transcripts. First-round RT-PCR targeting the TCR CDR3 was performed with the HTBI primer set. TCRdb reanalysed the multiplex PCR reads using MiXCR and keeps one entry per CDR3 protein. Of about 640,000 distinct CDR3 sequences in the sample, under 25% were seen once. The sample taken for sequencing was blood. The source is a man aged 30 to 45 with Graves' ophthalmopathy.

This clonotype was seen a handful of times. The chain links TRBV11-2 to TRBJ1-2, with 7 bases that match TRBD1. The germline V gene encodes CDR1 SGHAT and CDR2 FQNNGV. The CDR3 has 16 residues. The ends lost 2 bases at V and 0 bases at J; junction bases unmatched: 6. The CDR3 DNA reads as TGTGCCAGCAGCTTAATGGGACAGAAATCTAACTATGGCTACACCTTC. Translated, it gives CASSLMGQKSNYGYTF.

This clonotype was recorded a few times. This rearrangement joins TRBV30 to TRBJ2-6; no definite D call. Germline V gene lookup returns CDR1 GTSNPN and CDR2 SVGIG (reference sequence). Trimming removed 2 bases at V and 2 bases at J, with 4 bases between. The CDR3 loop spans 13 amino acids. CDR3 sequence: CAWSFPGANVLTF. Written as DNA, the CDR3 is TGTGCCTGGAGTTTTCCTGGGGCCAACGTCCTGACTTTC.

The chain employs TRBV3-1 and TRBJ2-7; 8 positions match TRBD1. V was clipped by 0 bases and J by 3 bases; unmatched bases: 4. CDR3 length equals 15 residues. Germline loops: CDR1 LGHDT, CDR2 YNNKEL (reference sequence). This chain's CDR3 is CASSQEDRELYEQYF. The CDR3 DNA reads TGTGCCAGCAGCCAAGAGGACAGGGAACTCTACGAGCAGTACTTC.

This clonotype was recorded a few times. V is TRBV27 and J is TRBJ1-6, with TRBD1 matching over 10 bases. The CDR3 loop spans 15 amino acids. V lost 3 bases to trimming and J lost 10 bases; unmatched junction nucleotides: 6. Germline assignment: CDR1 MNHEY and CDR2 SMNVEV (reference sequence). Here the CDR3 DNA reads TGTGCCAGCAGTTTTTCCGGGACAGGGGTGTCACCCCTCCACTTT. Encoded protein: CASSFSGTGVSPLHF.

This clonotype was detected many times. The chain combines TRBV5-1 with TRBJ2-1, with TRBD2 matching 9 bases. Germline CDR1 and CDR2: SGHRS and YFSETQ. Losses at the gene ends were 4 bases for V and 2 bases for J; bases not matched to a gene: 4. This CDR3 is built from 15 residues. CDR3 nucleotide sequence: TGCGCCAGCAGCCTTGCTAGCGGGACCTACAATGAGCAGTTCTTC. Encoded protein: CASSLASGTYNEQFF.

This clonotype came up many times. The rearrangement uses TRBV11-2 and TRBJ1-1, with D hard to call. Germline CDR1 reads SGHAT; CDR2 reads FQNNGV. The V end was cut by 1 base, the J end by 4 bases, with 7 bases between. CDR3 length equals 13 residues. The CDR3 sequence: CASSLVFGTEAFF. The CDR3 region has the DNA TGTGCCAGCAGCTTAGTGTTTGGCACTGAAGCTTTCTTT.

This clonotype turned up a few times. The chain carries TRBV30 and TRBJ2-3, with D perhaps TRBD2 (5 bases). With 2 bases removed from V and 1 base from J, the gap between germline ends came to 10 bases. This CDR3 has 14 residues. Germline V gene lookup returns CDR1 GTSNPN and CDR2 SVGIG (reference sequence). CDR3 amino acids: CAWSLALGTDTQYF. The CDR3 DNA reads as TGTGCCTGGAGTCTAGCTTTAGGCACAGATACGCAGTATTTT.

In its sample, this clonotype was seen a few times. The CDR3 loop is CASSSLEGEWSSYNEQFF. The CDR3 bases are TGTGCCAGCAGCTCACTTGAGGGGGAGTGGAGCTCCTACAATGAGCAGTTCTTC. The gene calls are TRBV5-6 and TRBJ2-1; D possibly corresponds to TRBD1 (6 bases). The CDR3 covers 18 residues. Trimming took 3 bases from V and 0 from J, leaving 19 bases between them. The germline V gene encodes CDR1 SGHDT and CDR2 YYEEEE.

This clonotype was found many times. The V call is TRBV2, the J call TRBJ1-5; D gene uncertain. The germline V gene has CDR1 SNHLY and CDR2 FYNNEI. This CDR3 region has 15 residues. V gave up 3 bases and J gave up 0 bases, with 9 bases separating them. CDR3 sequence reads: CASSDRVNSNQPQHF. The CDR3 coding sequence is TGTGCCAGCAGTGATCGGGTGAATAGCAATCAGCCCCAGCATTTT. Filled out from reference TRBV2 and TRBJ1-5, the complete variable domain reads EPEVTQTPSHQVTQMGQEVILRCVPISNHLYFYWYRQILGQKVEFLVSFYNNEISEKSEIFDDQFSVERPDGSNFTLKIRSTKLEDSAMYFCASSDRVNSNQPQHFGDGTRLSIL.